This TCR beta chain was recorded in a study of blood T cell repertoires in COVID-19. Across the whole study: The analysed material was cDNA or gDNA that came from T cells, B-cell-depleted T cells, or PBMCs.

Study processing details: From reference gene primer amplification, estimates of nucleated cell counts were derived. Generated by immunoSEQ multiplex PCR, the TCRdb table keeps only in-frame clones and is missing some. The D gene and trimming were derived from the DNA, and the V and J assignments and clone size from that table. The table records about 98,000 clones, 87% of them present only once. The V end was cut by 4 bases, the J end by 5 bases, with 13 bases between. Germline CDR1 is LGHDT and CDR2 is YNNKEL (reference sequence). The CDR3 totals 14 residues. The V and J genes are TRBV3-1 (or the pseudogene TRBV3-2) and TRBJ2-3, with a tentative D call TRBD2 (7 bases). The material sequenced was peripheral blood. The sequence was obtained from a man between 45 and 60 years old with active COVID-19. The CDR3 DNA follows: TGTGCCAGCAGCCTAAGGGGGGGAAGAGATACGCAGTATTTT. It translates to CASSLRGGRDTQYF.